The 8 T cell receptor beta chains below were found in one sample sequenced in a study of monozygotic twins with inflammatory bowel disease. TCRdb re-called the 5' RACE reads; one entry per CDR3 protein, DNA not given. This sample's table reports about 210,000 distinct CDR3 sequences. The sample consisted of blood. These receptors were obtained from a human donor with ulcerative colitis or Crohn's disease, or a healthy co-twin of an affected twin (not recorded which).

The CDR3 sequence: CASRWTGTMNTEAFF. This rearrangement joins TRBV5-1 to TRBJ1-1. Germline CDR1 is SGHRS and CDR2 is YFSETQ. There are 15 residues in the CDR3.

This CDR3 reads CASSQALWGALWEQYF. The V call is TRBV3-1, the J call TRBJ2-7; TCRdb outputs TRBD1, but without DNA this stays unchecked. The germline gives CDR1 LGHDT, CDR2 YNNKEL (reference sequence). CDR3 size: 16 residues.

The chain joins TRBV20-1 to TRBJ1-5. Germline values: CDR1 DFQATT, CDR2 SNEGSKA (reference sequence). This CDR3 is built from 14 residues. CDR3 loop: CSAATGSSNQPQHF.

V usage is TRBV5-1 and J usage is TRBJ1-1; TCRdb selects TRBD1, and the lack of DNA leaves this call unchecked. In germline, CDR1 is SGHRS, CDR2 YFSETQ. CDR3 size: 13 residues. The CDR3: CASSFGAPTEAFF.

This chain connects TRBV12-3 or TRBV12-4 to TRBJ1-1; TCRdb names TRBD1, which stays unverified in the absence of DNA. This CDR3 has 15 residues. The CDR3 loop reads CASIPGGTGHTEAFF.

The chain employs TRBV7-8 and TRBJ1-5. In germline, CDR1 is SGHVS, CDR2 FQNEAQ. CDR3 size: 12 residues. CDR3: CASSSHNQPQHF.

J is TRBJ2-1 and V is TRBV5-6; as DNA is missing, the TRBD1 call by TCRdb cannot be tested. CDR3 length: 15 amino acids. Germline V gives CDR1 SGHDT, CDR2 YYEEEE. The CDR3 protein is CASSMRGFSYNEQFF.

The chain employs TRBV27 and TRBJ1-1; TCRdb gives TRBD1 as the D gene, but with no DNA this cannot be confirmed. CDR3 length equals 14 residues. Germline V gene lookup returns CDR1 MNHEY and CDR2 SMNVEV (reference sequence). The CDR3: CASSLATGGTEAFF.